The 3 T cell receptor beta chains given below trace back to one sample, sequenced in a study of low-dose radiotherapy and immunotherapy resistance in tumors (dated by TCRdb to the early 2020s). The time point label corresponds to: after trial treatment. Read against the paper, the sample's treatment or condition label means: LDRT plus nivolumab, ipilimumab, low-dose cyclophosphamide and aspirin (RACIN trial). TCRdb lists the instrument as Illumina HiSeq 2500. Superscript III and a set of TRAV- and TRBV-specific primers were used to synthesize first-strand cDNA, so that both TCRalpha and TCRbeta chains were covered. An approximately 19-cycle PCR with Phusion amplified the TCRs, pairing a constant-region primer with the adapter that was attached to the V primers. Using fastp trimming at Q25 and MiXCR clonotype assembly, TCRdb reanalyzed the public sequencing data and kept in-frame beta chains. When rows share a CDR3 protein, they turn into one entry using the most common DNA and genes. The sample table lists around 80,000 distinct CDR3 sequences, less than 20% of them with a count of one. Of the sample, approximately 1.5% falls within the top ten clones.

Sequenced here: PBMCs, sampled after low-dose radiotherapy plus immunotherapy. The source of these receptors is a male donor with prostate cancer.

In its sample, this clonotype was seen many times. CDR3 sequence (DNA): TGTGCCAGCAGACTTCTGGACAGTCTGTCCACTGAAGCTTTCTTT. Its protein is CASRLLDSLSTEAFF. V gene TRBV2 combines with J gene TRBJ1-1; a weak D match, TRBD1 (6 bases). There are 15 residues in the CDR3. V lost 6 bases and J lost 4, with 18 bases in between. Germline V CDR1 and CDR2: SNHLY, FYNNEI. Based on the CDR3 plus reference TRBV2 and TRBJ1-1, the full variable domain is EPEVTQTPSHQVTQMGQEVILRCVPISNHLYFYWYRQILGQKVEFLVSFYNNEISEKSEIFDDQFSVERPDGSNFTLKIRSTKLEDSAMYFCASRLLDSLSTEAFFGQGTRLTVV.

At least ten counts were recorded for this clonotype. This sequence joins TRBV12-3 or TRBV12-4 and TRBJ2-1, with 7 bases that match TRBD2. J was trimmed by 6 bases and V by 4 bases; bases with no gene match: 6. The CDR3 covers 14 residues. The CDR3 nucleotides are TGTGCCAGCAGTTCTAGCGGAGGGGTCAATGAGCAGTTCTTC. Translated, it gives CASSSSGGVNEQFF.

This clonotype has at least ten counts. This chain joins TRBV5-1 and TRBJ2-3; D is tentatively TRBD1 or TRBD2 (5 bases each). Trimming stripped 5 bases from V and 0 bases from J, with 10 bases between. From germline, CDR1 is SGHRS and CDR2 YFSETQ. The CDR3 covers 14 residues. CDR3 in amino acids: CASRIGTSTDTQYF. For the CDR3, the DNA is TGCGCCAGCAGGATCGGGACCAGCACAGATACGCAGTATTTT.